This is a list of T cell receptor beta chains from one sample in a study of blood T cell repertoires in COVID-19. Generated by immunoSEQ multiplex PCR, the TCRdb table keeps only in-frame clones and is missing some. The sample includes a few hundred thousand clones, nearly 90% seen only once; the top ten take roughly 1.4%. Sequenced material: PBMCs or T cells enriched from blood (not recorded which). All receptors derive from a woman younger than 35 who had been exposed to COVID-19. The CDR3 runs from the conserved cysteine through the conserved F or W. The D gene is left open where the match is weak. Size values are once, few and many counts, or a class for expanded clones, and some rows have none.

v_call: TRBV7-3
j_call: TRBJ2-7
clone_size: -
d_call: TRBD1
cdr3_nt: TGTGCCAGCAGCCTGACAGGGGCGTACGAGCAGTACTTC
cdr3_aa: CASSLTGAYEQYF

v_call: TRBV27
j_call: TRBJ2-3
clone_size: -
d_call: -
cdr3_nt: TGTGCCAGCAGTTACTATCCGGGTACGCAGTATTTT
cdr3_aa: CASSYYPGTQYF

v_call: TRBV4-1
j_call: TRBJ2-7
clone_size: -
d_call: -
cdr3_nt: TGCGCCAGCAGCCAAGTGTCAAGGGGATCCTACTACGAGCAGTACTTC
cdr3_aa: CASSQVSRGSYYEQYF

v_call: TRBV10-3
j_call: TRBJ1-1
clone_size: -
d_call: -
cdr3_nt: TGTGCCATCAGTGCCACAGGTTACACTGAAGCTTTCTTT
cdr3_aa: CAISATGYTEAFF

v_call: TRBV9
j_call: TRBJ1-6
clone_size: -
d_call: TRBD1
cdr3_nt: TGTGCCAGCAGCGTGCGGGACAGGGAAAATTCACCCCTCCACTTT
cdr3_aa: CASSVRDRENSPLHF

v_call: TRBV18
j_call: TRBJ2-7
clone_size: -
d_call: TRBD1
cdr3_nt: TGTGCCAGCTCACCACTGGGACAGGGGACCGGACACGAGCAGTACTTC
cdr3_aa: CASSPLGQGTGHEQYF

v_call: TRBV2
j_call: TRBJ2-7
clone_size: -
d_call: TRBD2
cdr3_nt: TGTGCCAGCATCCTCGGGGGACTAGCGGGAAACTACGAGCAGTACTTC
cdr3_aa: CASILGGLAGNYEQYF

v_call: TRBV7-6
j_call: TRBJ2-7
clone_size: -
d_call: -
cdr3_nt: TGTGCCAGCAGCTTAGGGGGTAGCGGAACCTACGAGCAGTACTTC
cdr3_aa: CASSLGGSGTYEQYF

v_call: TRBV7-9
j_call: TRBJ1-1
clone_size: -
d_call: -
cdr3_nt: TGTGCCAGCACCATACCTGGTTTAGCTGAAGCTTTCTTT
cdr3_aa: CASTIPGLAEAFF

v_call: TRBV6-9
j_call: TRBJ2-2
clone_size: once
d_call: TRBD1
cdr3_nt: TGTGCCAGCAGTTATAGTGGAAGAGGGGGCGCCGCCGGGGAGCTGTTTTTT
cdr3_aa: CASSYSGRGGAAGELFF

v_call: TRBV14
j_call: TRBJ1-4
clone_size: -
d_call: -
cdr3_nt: TGTGCCAGCAGCCCCCGGAGGGGCAGTGAAAAACTGTTTTTT
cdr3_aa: CASSPRRGSEKLFF

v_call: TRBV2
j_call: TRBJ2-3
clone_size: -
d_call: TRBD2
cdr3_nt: TGTGCCAGCAGTGGTACTGTTACTAGCGGGGGGGCGATAGATACGCAGTATTTT
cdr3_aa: CASSGTVTSGGAIDTQYF

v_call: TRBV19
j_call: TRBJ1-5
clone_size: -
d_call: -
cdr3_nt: TGTGCCAGTAGTATAGATCTCCCCCCTAGCAATCAGCCCCAGCATTTT
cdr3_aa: CASSIDLPPSNQPQHF

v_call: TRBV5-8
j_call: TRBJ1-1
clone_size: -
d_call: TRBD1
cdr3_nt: TGTGCCAGCAGCTTGTGGGGACAGACGAACACTGAAGCTTTCTTT
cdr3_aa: CASSLWGQTNTEAFF